Listed below are T cell receptor beta chains from one sample, sequenced in a study of blood T cell repertoires in COVID-19. Repertoires were generated with immunoSEQ multiplex PCR, while TCRdb's copy carries only in-frame clones and drops some. There are 150,000 or so clones in the sample; 75% to 90% occur only once, and around 15% lies in the top ten. The sample comprised peripheral blood. The receptors originated from a man in his late teens or twenties with COVID-19, enrolled during active disease. The CDR3 runs from the conserved cysteine through the conserved F or W. A D gene is named only where the DNA matches it firmly. The size field is filled for only some rows; it gives once, few, many or a size class.

DNA	CDR3	V	J	D	size
TGTGCCAGCAGTGGGTGGGACAGGAGGTCCTCTGGAAACACCATATATTTT	CASSGWDRRSSGNTIYF	TRBV6-1	TRBJ1-3	TRBD1	once
TGTGCCAGCAGATCAAGTACTAGCGGAGGGGCCGTGTGGTACTTC	CASRSSTSGGAVWYF	TRBV28	TRBJ2-7	TRBD2	-
TGCGCCAGCAGCTTGGCAACAGCCCGCACAGATACGCAGTATTTT	CASSLATARTDTQYF	TRBV5-1	TRBJ2-3	-	-
TGCGCCAGCAGCCAAGATGCGGCAGAGTCCTACACCTTC	CASSQDAAESYTF	TRBV4-1	TRBJ1-2	-	-
TGTGCCAGCAGTTTTTCGACTAGCGGCAAATATACGACGAACACCGGGGAGCTGTTTTTT	CASSFSTSGKYTTNTGELFF	TRBV6-2/TRBV6-3	TRBJ2-2	TRBD2	-
TGTGCCAGCAGCGTAGCTATCAGCGGGAGGTTCGATACGCAGTATTTT	CASSVAISGRFDTQYF	TRBV9	TRBJ2-3	TRBD2	-
TGCGCCAGCAGCCAAGACTCAACAGGGGATCACTACGAGCAGTACTTC	CASSQDSTGDHYEQYF	TRBV4-1	TRBJ2-7	TRBD1	-
TGTGCCAGCAGCGTAGGGTCCCCAGGGGGCACAGATACGCAGTATTTT	CASSVGSPGGTDTQYF	TRBV9	TRBJ2-3	-	-
TGTGCCAGCAGAACGGGACTAGCGGGAGCAGGGGTCACCGGGGAGCTGTTTTTT	CASRTGLAGAGVTGELFF	TRBV2	TRBJ2-2	TRBD2	-
TGTGCCAGCAGCATCGGACTAGCGGGAGGGTATACGCAGTATTTT	CASSIGLAGGYTQYF	TRBV7-2	TRBJ2-3	TRBD2	-
TGTGCCAGCAGTTTATCGGCAGGGAGCAATCAGCCCCAGCATTTT	CASSLSAGSNQPQHF	TRBV27	TRBJ1-5	-	-
TGTGCCAGTAGTATGATGGACAGGGGTGGCACAGATACGCAGTATTTT	CASSMMDRGGTDTQYF	TRBV19	TRBJ2-3	TRBD1	-
TGTGCCAGCAGTTTCCTCGTGAGGAGCTACGAGCAGTACTTC	CASSFLVRSYEQYF	TRBV28	TRBJ2-7	-	-
TGTGCCAGCAGCTGGAGACTAGCGCGAACCACAGATACGCAGTATTTT	CASSWRLARTTDTQYF	TRBV7-2	TRBJ2-3	TRBD2	-
TGTGCCAGCAGGGGACTAGCGGGGACCGGGGAGCTGTTTTTT	CASRGLAGTGELFF	TRBV9	TRBJ2-2	TRBD2	-
TGTGCCAGCAGCTTGGCAAGCGGGAAGACAGATACGCAGTATTTT	CASSLASGKTDTQYF	TRBV7-9	TRBJ2-3	TRBD2	-
TGTGCCAGCTCACCAGGCACAGGGGGCTGGGGGCAGTTCTTC	CASSPGTGGWGQFF	TRBV18	TRBJ2-1	TRBD1	-
TGTGCCAGCTCACCACCTAGTCGACACGTGTTCTACAATGAGCAGTTCTTC	CASSPPSRHVFYNEQFF	TRBV18	TRBJ2-1	-	-
TGTGCCAGCAGCTTAGGGGGCGTAGGTTACGAGCAGTACTTC	CASSLGGVGYEQYF	TRBV11-2	TRBJ2-7	-	once
TGTGCCAGCAGCTTAGCTGGAGGATCGAACACCGGGGAGCTGTTTTTT	CASSLAGGSNTGELFF	TRBV7-6	TRBJ2-2	-	few
TGTGCCAGCAGCTTATCGCCCGGGTCCAATCAGCCCCAGCATTTT	CASSLSPGSNQPQHF	TRBV7-6	TRBJ1-5	-	-
TGTGCCAGTAGTTCCAGAAAGGACTTACTCCGAGGGATAGTAGCCAAAAACATTCAGTACTTC	CASSSRKDLLRGIVAKNIQYF	TRBV19	TRBJ2-4	-	-
TGTGCCAGCAGTCCGGGGATCACCGGGGAGCTGTTTTTT	CASSPGITGELFF	TRBV28	TRBJ2-2	-	-
TGTGCCATCGGTTACAGGGGAACGCGGAATGAGCAGTTCTTC	CAIGYRGTRNEQFF	TRBV10-3	TRBJ2-1	TRBD1	-
TGTGCCAGCAGTGAAGGGTCGCTTGGACAGACCGGGGAGCTGTTTTTT	CASSEGSLGQTGELFF	TRBV2	TRBJ2-2	-	-
TGTGCCAGCAGCTTAGAGGTGGGGGGGGATACGCAGTATTTT	CASSLEVGGDTQYF	TRBV7-2	TRBJ2-3	TRBD2	-
TGTGCCAGCAGACCAGAGACAGGGGGCTCGTACCAAGAGACCCAGTACTTC	CASRPETGGSYQETQYF	TRBV28	TRBJ2-5	TRBD1	-
TGCGCCAGCAGAGTAGGGACTAGCTCCTACGAGCAGTACTTC	CASRVGTSSYEQYF	TRBV5-1	TRBJ2-7	TRBD2	-
TGTGCCAGCAATCTCGAAGGCGGCCCCTACGAGCAGTACTTC	CASNLEGGPYEQYF	TRBV6-5	TRBJ2-7	-	-
TGTGCCAGCAGCGGGGGAGTAACCGGGGAGCTGTTTTTT	CASSGGVTGELFF	TRBV9	TRBJ2-2	-	-
TGTGCCAGCAGTTACGGAGGACAGGGGGCCGGTGAGCAGTTCTTC	CASSYGGQGAGEQFF	TRBV6-2/TRBV6-3	TRBJ2-1	TRBD1	once
TGTGCCGGGGGGCCGAGGTCCTACGAGCAGTACTTC	CAGGPRSYEQYF	TRBV30	TRBJ2-7	-	-
TGTGCCAGCAGCTTAGCGGGGGGAGGACACACGAACTACAATGAGCAGTTCTTC	CASSLAGGGHTNYNEQFF	TRBV7-2	TRBJ2-1	-	-
TGCGCCAGCAGCCCAGAGGGACAGACCTACGAGCAGTACTTC	CASSPEGQTYEQYF	TRBV4-1	TRBJ2-7	TRBD1	-
TGTGCCAGCAGCAGGGGGGAGACCCAGTACTTC	CASSRGETQYF	TRBV5-4	TRBJ2-5	-	-
TGTGCCAGCAGCTCCGGACTAGCGGGAGGGCCCATGGAGACCCAGTACTTC	CASSSGLAGGPMETQYF	TRBV11-2	TRBJ2-5	TRBD2	-
TGTGCCAGCAGCGAACAGGGGGGTGTTACTCTATACGAGCAGTACTTC	CASSEQGGVTLYEQYF	TRBV9	TRBJ2-7	TRBD1	-
TGTGCCAGCAGTTACGACATCGCCAGGGGTTACGAGCAGTACTTC	CASSYDIARGYEQYF	TRBV6-5	TRBJ2-7	-	-
TGTGCCAGCAGCCAAGGGACAAACTATGGCTACACCTTC	CASSQGTNYGYTF	TRBV14	TRBJ1-2	-	-
TGCGCCAGCAGCCACATCCGAAGGGCGGGGGAGGTAGGCTACACCTTC	CASSHIRRAGEVGYTF	TRBV4-3	TRBJ1-2	-	-
TGTGCCAGCTCACCCCAGGGTGGCAGTAGCACAGATACGCAGTATTTT	CASSPQGGSSTDTQYF	TRBV18	TRBJ2-3	-	-
TGTGCCAGCAGCTTAAGGGACACCAACACCGGGGAGCTGTTTTTT	CASSLRDTNTGELFF	TRBV5-4	TRBJ2-2	-	-
TGTGCCAGTAGTACCTCACAGGGCTCCTACAATGAGCAGTTCTTC	CASSTSQGSYNEQFF	TRBV19	TRBJ2-1	-	-
TGCGCCAGCAGCCAAGCCTCGGACAGGGTAAGCTACGAGCAGTACTTC	CASSQASDRVSYEQYF	TRBV4-1	TRBJ2-7	TRBD1	-
TGTGCCTGGAGTGTACTTGGTTTTAACTATGGCTACACCTTC	CAWSVLGFNYGYTF	TRBV30	TRBJ1-2	-	-